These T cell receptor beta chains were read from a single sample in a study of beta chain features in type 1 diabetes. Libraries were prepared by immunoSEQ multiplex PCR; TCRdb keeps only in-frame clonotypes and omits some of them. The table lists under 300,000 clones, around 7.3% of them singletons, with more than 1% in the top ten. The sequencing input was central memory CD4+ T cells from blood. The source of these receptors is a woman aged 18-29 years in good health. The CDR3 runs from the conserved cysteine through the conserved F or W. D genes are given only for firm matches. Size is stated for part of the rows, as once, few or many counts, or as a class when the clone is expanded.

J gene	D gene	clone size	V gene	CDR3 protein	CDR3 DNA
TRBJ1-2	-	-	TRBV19	CASRPTGTQRYGYTF	TGTGCCAGTAGACCGACAGGCACACAACGCTATGGCTACACCTTC
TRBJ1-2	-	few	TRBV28	CAIGQGQYGYTF	TGTGCCATTGGGCAGGGTCAATATGGCTACACCTTC
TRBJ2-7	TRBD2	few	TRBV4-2	CASSQAPGTSVHEQYF	TGTGCCAGCAGCCAAGCCCCCGGGACTAGCGTCCACGAGCAGTACTTC
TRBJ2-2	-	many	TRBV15	CATSRGGIGTGELFF	TGTGCCACCAGCAGAGGTGGCATCGGCACCGGGGAGCTGTTTTTT
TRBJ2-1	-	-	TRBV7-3	CASSLTDYNEQFF	TGTGCCAGCAGCTTAACAGACTACAATGAGCAGTTCTTC
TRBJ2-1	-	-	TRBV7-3	CASRREGNEQFF	TGTGCCAGCAGGAGAGAGGGCAATGAGCAGTTCTTC
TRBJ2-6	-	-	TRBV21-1	CASSPGQGAPLSGANVLTF	TGTGCCAGCAGCCCAGGACAGGGGGCCCCCCTTTCTGGGGCCAACGTCCTGACTTTC
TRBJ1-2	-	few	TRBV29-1	CSGGQGVNYGYTF	TGCAGCGGTGGGCAGGGAGTCAACTATGGCTACACCTTC
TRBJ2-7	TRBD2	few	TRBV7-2	CASSLVGGLAASYEQYF	TGTGCCAGCAGCTTAGTTGGTGGGCTAGCGGCTAGTTACGAGCAGTACTTC
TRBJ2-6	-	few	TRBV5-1	CASRKSGANVLTF	TGCGCCAGCAGAAAATCTGGGGCCAACGTCCTGACTTTC
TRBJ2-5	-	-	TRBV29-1	CSGRGFQETQYF	TGCAGCGGAAGAGGGTTCCAAGAGACCCAGTACTTC
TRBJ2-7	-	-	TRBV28	CASSARYEQYF	TGTGCCAGCAGTGCTCGCTACGAGCAGTACTTC
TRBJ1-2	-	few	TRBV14	CASSQASGETYYGYTF	TGTGCCAGCAGCCAAGCGAGCGGGGAGACTTACTATGGCTACACCTTC
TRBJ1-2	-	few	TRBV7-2	CASSLQENYGYTF	TGTGCCAGCAGCTTACAGGAGAACTATGGCTACACCTTC
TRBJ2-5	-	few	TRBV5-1	CASSLKAEEETQYF	TGCGCCAGCAGCTTAAAAGCGGAGGAAGAGACCCAGTACTTC
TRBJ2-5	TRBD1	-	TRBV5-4	CASSPTGGRETQYF	TGTGCCAGCAGTCCCACAGGGGGACGAGAGACCCAGTACTTC
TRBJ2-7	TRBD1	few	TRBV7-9	CASSLDGTGTYEQYF	TGTGCCAGCAGCTTAGATGGGACAGGGACTTACGAGCAGTACTTC
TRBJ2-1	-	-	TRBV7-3	CASSLGLDVYNEQFF	TGTGCCAGCAGCTTAGGTCTAGATGTCTACAATGAGCAGTTCTTC
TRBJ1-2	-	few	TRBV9	CASSALLWGEGGYTF	TGTGCCAGCAGCGCTCTCCTGTGGGGGGAGGGTGGCTACACCTTC
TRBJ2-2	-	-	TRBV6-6	CASSQRQANTGELFF	TGTGCCAGCAGCCAACGACAGGCTAACACCGGGGAGCTGTTTTTT
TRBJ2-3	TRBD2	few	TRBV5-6	CASSFPSGGFTDTQYF	TGTGCCAGCAGCTTCCCTAGCGGGGGGTTCACAGATACGCAGTATTTT
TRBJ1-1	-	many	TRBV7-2	CASSPPDRVNTEAFF	TGTGCCAGCAGCCCACCAGACAGAGTGAACACTGAAGCTTTCTTT
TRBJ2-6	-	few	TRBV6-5	CASKQGPGANVLTF	TGTGCCAGCAAACAGGGTCCTGGGGCCAACGTCCTGACTTTC
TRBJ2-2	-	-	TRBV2	CASSGTVANTGELFF	TGTGCCAGCAGCGGCACGGTAGCGAACACCGGGGAGCTGTTTTTT
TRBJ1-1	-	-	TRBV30	CAWQRRGATTEAFF	TGTGCCTGGCAAAGACGGGGGGCGACCACTGAAGCTTTCTTT
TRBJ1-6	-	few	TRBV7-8	CASSTTTIDNSPLHF	TGTGCCAGCAGCACGACAACGATTGATAATTCACCCCTCCACTTT
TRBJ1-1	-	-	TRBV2	CAGSGGRGTEAFF	TGTGCCGGATCCGGGGGGCGGGGCACTGAAGCTTTCTTT
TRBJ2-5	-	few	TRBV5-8	CASSLAPGLPQYF	TGTGCCAGCAGCTTGGCCCCGGGTCTCCCCCAGTACTTC
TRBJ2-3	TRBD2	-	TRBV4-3	CASSQQLAGTLTDTQYF	TGCGCCAGCAGCCAGCAACTAGCGGGGACCCTCACAGATACGCAGTATTTT
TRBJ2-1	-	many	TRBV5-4	CASSEVSYNEQFF	TGTGCCAGCAGCGAGGTATCTTACAATGAGCAGTTCTTC
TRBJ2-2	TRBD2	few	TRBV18	CASSPGLADTGELFF	TGTGCCAGCTCACCGGGACTAGCGGACACCGGGGAGCTGTTTTTT
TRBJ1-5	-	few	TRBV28	CASSFAGRGSNQPQHF	TGTGCCAGCAGTTTCGCCGGACGGGGCTCCAATCAGCCCCAGCATTTT
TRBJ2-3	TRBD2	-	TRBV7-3	CASSLRGLAGRISTDTQYF	TGTGCCAGCAGCCTCCGGGGACTAGCGGGGAGGATTAGCACAGATACGCAGTATTTT
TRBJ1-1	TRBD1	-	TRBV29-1	CSARQGYAEAFF	TGCAGCGCCAGACAGGGTTACGCTGAAGCTTTCTTT
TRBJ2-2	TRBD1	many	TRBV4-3	CASSQLQGADTGELFF	TGCGCCAGCAGCCAGCTACAGGGGGCGGACACCGGGGAGCTGTTTTTT
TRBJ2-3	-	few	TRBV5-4	CASSGGANTDTQYF	TGTGCCAGCAGCGGCGGGGCGAACACAGATACGCAGTATTTT
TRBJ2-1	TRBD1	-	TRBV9	CASNRDSHNEQFF	TGTGCCAGCAACCGGGACAGTCACAATGAGCAGTTCTTC
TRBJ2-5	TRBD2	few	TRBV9	CASSSSGGRGQETQYF	TGTGCCAGCAGCTCATCCGGTGGGAGGGGACAAGAGACCCAGTACTTC
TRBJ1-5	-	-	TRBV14	CASSQFGNQPQHF	TGTGCCAGCAGCCAATTCGGCAATCAGCCCCAGCATTTT
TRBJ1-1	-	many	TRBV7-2	CASSATARGTEAFF	TGTGCCAGCAGCGCGACAGCCCGGGGCACTGAAGCTTTCTTT
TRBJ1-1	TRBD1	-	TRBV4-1	CASSHPDRGLAFF	TGCGCCAGCAGCCACCCGGACAGGGGGCTGGCTTTCTTT
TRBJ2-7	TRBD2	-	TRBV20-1	CSANIAGEQYF	TGCAGTGCTAATATAGCGGGCGAGCAGTACTTC
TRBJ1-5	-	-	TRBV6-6	CASSLAAEGQPQHF	TGTGCCAGCAGTTTGGCGGCAGAGGGACAGCCCCAGCATTTT
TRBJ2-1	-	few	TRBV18	CASSPPALWEQFF	TGTGCCAGCTCACCACCGGCACTCTGGGAGCAGTTCTTC
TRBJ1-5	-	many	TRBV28	CASSFSGAYNQPQHF	TGTGCCAGCAGTTTTTCGGGGGCATATAATCAGCCCCAGCATTTT
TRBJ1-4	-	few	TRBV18	CASSTSTNEKLFF	TGTGCCAGCTCAACCTCAACTAATGAAAAACTGTTTTTT